These 3 T cell receptor beta chains originate from one sample sequenced in a study of blood T cell repertoires in COVID-19. Clones were sequenced by immunoSEQ multiplex PCR, and TCRdb holds only the in-frame ones, with some missing. The repertoire holds 88,000 or so clones, with approximately 80% as singletons. Sample: peripheral blood. Receptors were obtained from a man at least 80 years old with acute or convalescent COVID-19.

The gene calls are TRBV11-2 and TRBJ2-7, with D tentatively TRBD2 (7 bases). The germline V gene has CDR1 SGHAT and CDR2 FQNNGV. Trimming took off 6 bases at V and 3 bases at J, with 18 bases between the two ends. This CDR3 comprises 15 residues. The CDR3, as DNA: TGTGCCAGCAGTATCGAACAGGGAGGGATCTACGAGCAGTACTTC. Amino acid sequence: CASSIEQGGIYEQYF.

The V gene is TRBV6-5, the J gene TRBJ1-2, with 7 bases identical to TRBD1. In germline, CDR1 is MNHEY, CDR2 SVGAGI. The CDR3 totals 16 residues. Trimming cost V 4 bases and J 4 bases; bases outside gene matches: 12. The CDR3 DNA reads as TGTGCCAGCAGTTCTGGAAACAGGGGTGTTATCTATGGCTACACCTTC. Amino acid sequence: CASSSGNRGVIYGYTF.

In its sample, this clone was seen once. This chain links TRBV19 with TRBJ2-2, with TRBD2 identical over 13 bases. The J segment lost 6 bases and the V segment lost 8 bases, leaving 0 bases of the junction unmatched. Germline V gives CDR1 LNHDA, CDR2 SQIVND (reference sequence). The CDR3 has 13 residues. CDR3 nucleotides: TGTGCCAGTGGGACTAGCGGGGCCGGGGAGCTGTTTTTT. Its translation is CASGTSGAGELFF.